The T cell receptor beta chain described here comes from a study of regulatory T cells in long-lasting Graves disease. This clonotype was picked up many times. Its antigen remains unidentified. General study results and limits: Comparison showed that persistent patients shared more public clonotypes (2,741) than new patients (966). Preferential use of TRBV28, TRBJ1-2 and TRBJ2-5 was seen in persistent disease.

Time point denoted: persistent/refractory GD, antithyroid drugs over 5 years with positive TRAb. Following extraction of RNA from PBMCs, that RNA was used to make the TCR library. Trimming took 3 bases from V and 0 from J, leaving 8 bases between them. The CDR3 sequence is 15 residues long. Germline V gene data show CDR1 as MDHEN and CDR2 as SYDVKM. The TCR beta library used iRepertoire HTBI primers with Arm-PCR amplification of CDR3. TCRdb processed the multiplex PCR reads anew with MiXCR; each CDR3 protein has one entry. This sample has 350,000 to 500,000 distinct CDR3 sequences; 21% occur once, and the top ten carry around 15%.

This TCR was sampled from a female donor with Graves disease. The V and J genes are TRBV28 and TRBJ2-2; D uncertain. The sequenced sample was peripheral blood mononuclear cells (PBMCs), obtained when the disease was refractory, from a patient treated with antithyroid drugs. The CDR3 DNA follows: TGTGCCAGCAGTTTTAGGCAGACGAACACCGGGGAGCTGTTTTTT. This codes for CASSFRQTNTGELFF.